The clone carrying this T cell receptor beta chain is deemed medium-sized (0.01 to 0.1%). What it recognizes is unknown. Antiretroviral therapy had run roughly three months, about 14 weeks, before follow-up blood collection. No cell fractionation was done, so the repertoire covers all unsorted peripheral blood T cells. The data were taken from a study of HIV-infected patients and healthy controls. Notes on the study in general: About three months of therapy was arguably too brief to observe immune reconstitution in treated samples.

500 ng RNA was reverse transcribed with alpha and beta constant-region primers. Alpha and beta chain libraries were made separately by chain-specific third strand synthesis with multiplexing indices. From the 5' RACE reads, TCRdb called clonotypes with MiXCR, one entry per CDR3 protein. The data show about 7,200 distinct CDR3 sequences, with 10% seen just once and about a fifth held by the top ten. Trimming cost V 2 bases and J 3 bases, with 8 bases left between them. The CDR3 has 14 amino acids. Germline CDR1 SGHRS, CDR2 YFSETQ. The sequence derives from an adult with HIV infection. The rearrangement joins TRBV5-1 to TRBJ1-4, with D uncertain. The sample was blood, taken during antiretroviral therapy. The DNA of the CDR3 is TGCGCCAGCAGCTTCGAACCGTCTAATGAAAAACTGTTTTTT. The encoded protein is CASSFEPSNEKLFF.